This TCR beta chain was obtained from a study of T cells in Graves' hyperthyroidism and ophthalmopathy. The source material, RNA transcripts, was used to amplify TCR beta CDR3 regions. Initially, a first-round RT-PCR of the TCR CDR3 employed the HTBI primer set. TCRdb redid the calling of the multiplex PCR reads with MiXCR, one entry per CDR3 protein. The sample contains about 210,000 distinct CDR3 sequences, about 16% of which appear only once. The V gene's germline CDR1 is SGHNT and CDR2 YENEEA. CDR3 length: 16 residues. The V gene end was trimmed by 0 bases and the J gene end by 6 bases; junction bases not matched to a gene: 6. In this sample, this clonotype turned up many times.

This chain links TRBV11-3 with TRBJ2-1; TRBD2 matches at 9 bases. The sequence derives from a man aged 35-49 years with Graves' hyperthyroidism. Sequencing was done on a sample of blood. The DNA of the CDR3 is TGTGCCAGCAGCTTAGAGGCAGCGGGGGGACTCAATGAGCAGTTCTTC. Its protein product is CASSLEAAGGLNEQFF. Full variable domain (remainder filled in from reference TRBV11-3 and TRBJ2-1): EAGVVQSPRYKIIEKKQPVAFWCNPISGHNTLYWYLQNLGQGPELLIRYENEEAVDDSQLPKDRFSAERLKGVDSTLKIQPAELGDSAVYLCASSLEAAGGLNEQFFGPGTRLTVL.